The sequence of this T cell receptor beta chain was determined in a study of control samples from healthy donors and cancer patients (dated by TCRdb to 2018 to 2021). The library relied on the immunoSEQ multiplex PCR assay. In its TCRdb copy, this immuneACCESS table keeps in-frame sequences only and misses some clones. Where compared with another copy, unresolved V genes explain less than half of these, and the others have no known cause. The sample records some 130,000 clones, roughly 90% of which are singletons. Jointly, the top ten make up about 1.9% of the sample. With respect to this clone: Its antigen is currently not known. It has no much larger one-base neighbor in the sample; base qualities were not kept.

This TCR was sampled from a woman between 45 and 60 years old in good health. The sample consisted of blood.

The sequence in DNA is TGTGCCACCAGCGACGGTCTTGGGGGAGATACGCAGTATTTT. Translated, it gives CATSDGLGGDTQYF. This chain is built from TRBV24-1 and TRBJ2-3; the D call is possibly TRBD1 or TRBD2, each sharing 5 bases. The CDR3 measures 14 amino acids from cysteine to phenylalanine. Only the CDR3 DNA is retained, 42 bases long and in frame from the first base. Sequences KGHDR (CDR1) and SFDVKD (CDR2) are obtained from the germline V gene. V loses 7 bases of germline sequence and J loses 5 bases, and the interval between the two ends is 15 bases.